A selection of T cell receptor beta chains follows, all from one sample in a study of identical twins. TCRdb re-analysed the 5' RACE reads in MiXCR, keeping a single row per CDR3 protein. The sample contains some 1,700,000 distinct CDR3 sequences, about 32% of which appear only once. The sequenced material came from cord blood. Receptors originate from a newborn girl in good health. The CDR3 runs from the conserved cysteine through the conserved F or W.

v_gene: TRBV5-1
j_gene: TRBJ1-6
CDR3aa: CASSLARGQGGNSPPHF

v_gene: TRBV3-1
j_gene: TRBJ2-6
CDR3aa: CASSLLASGANVLTF

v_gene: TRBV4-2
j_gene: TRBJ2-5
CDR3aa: CASQDDAETQYF

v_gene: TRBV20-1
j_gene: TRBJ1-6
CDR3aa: CSARAGAYSPLHF

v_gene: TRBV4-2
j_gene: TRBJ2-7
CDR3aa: CASSRRLVDSYEQYF

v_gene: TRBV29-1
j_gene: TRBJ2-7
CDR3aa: CSVEGTGAYEQYF

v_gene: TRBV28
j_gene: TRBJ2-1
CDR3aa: CASSLIPTSGGSYNEQFF

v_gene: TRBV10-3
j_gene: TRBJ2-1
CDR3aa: CAISEIGPRYNEQFF

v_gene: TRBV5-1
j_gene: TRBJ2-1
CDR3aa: CASHGGVTYNEQFF

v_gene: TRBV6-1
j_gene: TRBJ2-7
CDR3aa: CASSVAGGLSSYEQYF

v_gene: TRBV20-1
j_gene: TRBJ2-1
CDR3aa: CSALSGVGYNEQFF

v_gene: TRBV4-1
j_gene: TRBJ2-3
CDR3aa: CASSHLPLADTQYF

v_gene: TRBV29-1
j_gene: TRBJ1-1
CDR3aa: CSVEVQAMNTEAFF

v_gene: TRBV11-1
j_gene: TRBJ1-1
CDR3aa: CASSSGRYPDTEAFF

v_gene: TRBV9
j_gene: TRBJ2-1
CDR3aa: CASSGRTSGSLGNEQFF

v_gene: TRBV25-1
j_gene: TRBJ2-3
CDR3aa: CASSEWVEDTQYF

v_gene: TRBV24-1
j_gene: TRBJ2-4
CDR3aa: CATSDKVQPDIQYF

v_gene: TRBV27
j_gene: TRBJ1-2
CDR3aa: CASHGHSDSSYGYTF

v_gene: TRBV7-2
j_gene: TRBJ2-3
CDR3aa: CASSLGFLRARTDTQYF

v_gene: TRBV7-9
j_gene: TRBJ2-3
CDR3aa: CASSPRDGFTDTQYF

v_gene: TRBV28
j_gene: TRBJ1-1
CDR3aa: CASSPTGGGWDTEAFF

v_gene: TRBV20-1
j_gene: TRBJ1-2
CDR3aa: CSALVGSTLYGYTF

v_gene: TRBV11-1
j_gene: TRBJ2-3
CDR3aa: CASRSDSTDTQYF

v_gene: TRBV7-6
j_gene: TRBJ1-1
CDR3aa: CASSPYRGPNTEAFF

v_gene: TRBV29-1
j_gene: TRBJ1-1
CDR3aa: CSVEVDGHPNTEAFF

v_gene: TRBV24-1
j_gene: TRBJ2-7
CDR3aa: CATTTSGQDLYEQYF

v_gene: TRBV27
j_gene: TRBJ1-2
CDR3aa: CASSYSGNAYGYTF

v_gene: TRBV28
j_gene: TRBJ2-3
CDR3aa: CASSPPDSFLTDTQYF

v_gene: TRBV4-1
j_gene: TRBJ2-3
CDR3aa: CASSQGQGGPNTDTQYF

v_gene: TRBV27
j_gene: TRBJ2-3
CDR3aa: CASSLGRLRTDTQYF

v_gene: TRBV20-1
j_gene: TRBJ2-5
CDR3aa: CSASGRVRNEQYF

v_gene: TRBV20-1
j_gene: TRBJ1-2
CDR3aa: CSARGAGLGNGYTF

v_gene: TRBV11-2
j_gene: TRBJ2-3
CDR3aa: CASSPSGLAGTFTQYF

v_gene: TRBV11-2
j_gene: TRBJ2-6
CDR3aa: CASSLDLSSGANVLTF

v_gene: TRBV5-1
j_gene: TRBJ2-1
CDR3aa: CASSLVKTSGTGEQFF

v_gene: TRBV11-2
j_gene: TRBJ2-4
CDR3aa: CASSSAMSKNIQYF

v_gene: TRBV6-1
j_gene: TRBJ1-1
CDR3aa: CASSRNRAGDPEAFF

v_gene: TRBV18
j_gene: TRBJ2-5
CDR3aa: CASSPRNEQETQYF

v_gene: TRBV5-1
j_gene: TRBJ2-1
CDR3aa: CASSLGQGTNEQFF

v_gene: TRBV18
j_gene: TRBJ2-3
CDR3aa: CASSPIRDAQYF

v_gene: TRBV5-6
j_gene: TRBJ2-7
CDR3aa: CASSDWTGYEQYF

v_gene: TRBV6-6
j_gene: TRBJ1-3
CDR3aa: CASRTNTGSGNTIYF

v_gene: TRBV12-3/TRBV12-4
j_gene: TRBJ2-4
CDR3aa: CASRRSGGANEQYF

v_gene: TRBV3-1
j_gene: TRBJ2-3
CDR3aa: CASSRMDRSTGTQYF

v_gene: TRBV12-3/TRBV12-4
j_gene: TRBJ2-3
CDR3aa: CASSFGGLLNTDTQYF

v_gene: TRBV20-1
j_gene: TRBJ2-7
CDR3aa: CSARRASGGYEQYF

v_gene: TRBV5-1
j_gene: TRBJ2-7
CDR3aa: CASSLDREVDEQYF

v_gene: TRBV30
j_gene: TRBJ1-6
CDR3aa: CAWSEGTYNSPLHF

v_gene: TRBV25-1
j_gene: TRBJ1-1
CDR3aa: CASRDPGQGIGNTEAFF